The 18 T cell receptor beta chains below all came from one sample that was sequenced in a study of tumor-infiltrating lymphocytes in primary liver carcinoma. Scientists recovered RNA and DNA together from roughly 20-30 mg of unsorted bulk tissue. From around 520 ng of total RNA, TCR beta-specific cDNA was reverse-transcribed using a constant-region primer. The TCR beta library was amplified through three nested multiplex PCR rounds in a modified ARM-PCR procedure. The first two PCR rounds used TRBV1-TRBV30 primers with a Cbeta primer, approximately 9 cycles each. TCRdb recomputed calls from the multiplex PCR reads with MiXCR, one row per CDR3 protein. This sample carries approximately 74,000 distinct CDR3 sequences, over 55% of them seen once, and the ten largest clones take around 13%. Sequencing input: liver tumor tissue from sampling region 4. The subset is: tumor region T4, right-lateral pole. The receptors shown here come from a woman aged 55-69 years with primary liver carcinoma and hepatitis B virus infection.

There are many counts of this clonotype. V is TRBV5-1 and J is TRBJ2-7, with 7 bases that match TRBD2. Germline V gene data show CDR1 as SGHRS and CDR2 as YFSETQ. CDR3 size: 17 residues. The J segment lost 2 bases and the V segment lost 2 bases, leaving 13 bases of the junction unmatched. In DNA, the CDR3 is TGCGCCAGCAGCTTATGGTCGGGAGTAGCGGGCGCCTACGAGCAGTACTTC. It yields the protein CASSLWSGVAGAYEQYF. Combining the CDR3 with reference TRBV5-1 and TRBJ2-7 gives the whole variable domain KAGVTQTPRYLIKTRGQQVTLSCSPISGHRSVSWYQQTPGQGLQFLFEYFSETQRNKGNFPGRFSGRQFSNSRSEMNVSTLELGDSALYLCASSLWSGVAGAYEQYFGPGTRLTVT.

Notes on this clonotype: Compared with germline, one end of the junction differs, possibly owing to a read error. The chain carries TRBV11-1 and TRBJ2-1; tentatively, D is TRBD2 (6 bases). The CDR3 sequence is 13 residues long. CDR1 and CDR2 (germline): SGHAT, FQDESV (reference sequence). The CDR3 DNA reads as TGTACCAGCAGTCGACTCGGACTATCTGAGGAGTTCTTC. Translated, it gives CTSSRLGLSEEFF.

Remarks on this clonotype: The germline gene is not matched at one end of the junction; a read error may be the cause. The chain employs TRBV4-2 and TRBJ2-1; D remains ambiguous. The CDR3 has 16 residues. Per the germline V gene, CDR1 is LGHNA and CDR2 is YNFKEQ. The CDR3 spells CTSSQEVVGSYNEQFF. CDR3 DNA sequence: TGTACCAGTAGCCAAGAAGTTGTTGGCTCCTACAATGAGCAGTTCTTC.

With regard to this clonotype: A read error may be the cause here, since a much bigger clone is one base away. The CDR3 here is CASRTTGVTDTGELFF. The CDR3 nucleotides read TGTGCCAGCAGGACGACAGGGGTGACGGACACCGGGGAGCTGTTTTTT. This chain joins TRBV7-8 and TRBJ2-2; TRBD1 matches 8 bases. The germline CDR1 and CDR2 sequences are SGHVS and FQNEAQ. The CDR3 length is 16 residues. Trimming cost V 6 bases and J 3 bases; bases outside gene matches: 9.

The gene calls are TRBV29-1 and TRBJ2-5, with D possibly called TRBD1 or TRBD2 (6 bases each). CDR1 is SQVTM, CDR2 ANQGSEA, per germline. The ends were cut back, 4 bases at V and 8 bases at J, with 20 bases in the middle. The CDR3 is made up of 14 amino acids. CDR3 region: CSVGREGGGETQYF. The CDR3 DNA is TGCAGCGTTGGTAGAGAGGGGGGCGGGGAAACCCAGTACTTC.

The chain uses TRBV12-3 or TRBV12-4 and TRBJ1-1; D might be TRBD1 (5 bases). There are 17 residues in the CDR3. The V end lost 9 bases, the J end lost 6 bases, and 29 bases lay between the germline ends. CDR3 nucleotide sequence: TGTGCCAGGCATGCTTGTAGGAGCAGGGCGAGGAAGGCTGAAGCTTTCTTT. This codes for CARHACRSRARKAEAFF.

About this clonotype itself: Given the absence of the conserved phenylalanine or tryptophan at the CDR3 end, a read error is likely. The chain combines TRBV12-3 or TRBV12-4 with TRBJ1-5; D is perhaps TRBD1 (5 bases). The CDR3 has 14 residues. CDR3 sequence: CASSFGGGNLPQHL. The CDR3 DNA follows: TGTGCCAGCAGTTTCGGGGGAGGTAATCTGCCCCAGCATCTT.

About this clonotype itself: A clone one base away is much larger, so this may be a read error. The V gene is TRBV6-1, the J gene TRBJ2-4; 9 bases are a match to TRBD1. The CDR3 runs 15 residues. The germline gives CDR1 MNHNS, CDR2 SASEGT. The CDR3 here is CVSSELGQGKNIQYF. In nucleotides, the CDR3 is TGTGTCAGCAGCGAACTGGGACAGGGCAAAAACATTCAGTACTTC.

In this sample, this clonotype turned up many times. The J gene is TRBJ2-1, the V gene TRBV5-1, with a weak D call TRBD2 (6 bases). Germline V gene sequence: CDR1 SGHRS, CDR2 YFSETQ. The CDR3 is 13 amino acids. V lost 1 base, J lost 8 bases, and 10 bases lay in between. The CDR3 sequence: CASSLNRGDEQFF. In DNA, the CDR3 is TGCGCCAGCAGCTTGAATCGCGGGGATGAGCAGTTCTTC.

The chain joins TRBV6-2 or TRBV6-3 to TRBJ2-3; either TRBD1 or TRBD2 may fit D (6 bases each). The CDR3 runs 16 residues. Looked up from germline, CDR1 is MNHEY and CDR2 is SVGEGT. The DNA for the CDR3 is TGTGCTAGCGGAAAGGGGGACACCTTCACCACAGATACGCAGTATTTT. Protein sequence: CASGKGDTFTTDTQYF.

This chain uses TRBV12-5 with TRBJ2-1, with D tentatively TRBD1 (7 bases). CDR1 is LGHNT and CDR2 is FRNRAP in the germline V gene. The ends were cut back, 7 bases at V and 6 bases at J, with 19 bases in the middle. The CDR3 is made up of 15 amino acids. DNA for the CDR3: TGTGCTAGTGCCATGACAGGGAGGAGGTCCAATGAGCAGTTCTTC. It encodes CASAMTGRRSNEQFF.

This clonotype was observed at least ten times. A much larger clone lies one base from this, so it may be a read error. The chain uses TRBV6-5 and TRBJ1-5, with 11 positions matching TRBD1. The CDR3 contains 16 residues. V shed 5 bases, J shed 8 bases, and the junction held 11 bases outside the gene matches. The germline CDR1 and CDR2 sequences are MNHEY and SVGAGI. The CDR3 is CASSPPGQGAGKPQHF. CDR3 DNA: TGTGCCAGCAGTCCTCCCGGACAGGGGGCTGGGAAGCCCCAGCATTTT.

At least ten counts were recorded for this clonotype. The chain is built from TRBV6-5 and TRBJ2-1, with 8 positions matching TRBD2. V was clipped by 5 bases and J by 3 bases; unmatched bases: 6. Germline assignment: CDR1 MNHEY and CDR2 SVGAGI. The CDR3 contains 15 residues. The CDR3 reads CASSPGLGYYNEQFF. The CDR3 region has the DNA TGTGCCAGCAGTCCGGGACTAGGGTACTACAATGAGCAGTTCTTC.

This clonotype was counted many times. This chain links TRBV6-1 with TRBJ1-1, with TRBD1 identical over 7 bases. CDR1 and CDR2 from the germline V gene are MNHNS and SASEGT. The CDR3 loop spans 14 amino acids. The trim removed 6 bases at V and 2 bases at J, leaving 6 bases unmatched. CDR3 residues: CASSRDSENTEAFF. The DNA of the CDR3 is TGTGCCAGCAGCAGGGACAGCGAAAACACTGAAGCTTTCTTT.

The CDR3 loop is CASSTLGFAETQYF. CDR3 coding DNA: TGTGCCAGCAGTACCCTGGGATTCGCAGAGACCCAGTACTTC. This chain links TRBV11-2 with TRBJ2-5; D uncertain. V was shortened by 6 bases and J by 4 bases, with 15 bases between the two germline ends. The CDR3 consists of 14 residues. Per the germline V gene, CDR1 is SGHAT and CDR2 is FQNNGV.

CDR3 coding DNA: TGCAGTGCCCAGAAGGGCCCTTACACCGGGGAGCTGTTTTTT. Encoded protein: CSAQKGPYTGELFF. The chain employs TRBV20-1 and TRBJ2-2; no firm D call. The CDR3 covers 14 residues. CDR1 and CDR2 (germline): DFQATT, SNEGSKA (reference sequence). Deletions cut 6 bases from V and 3 bases from J, with 14 bases between.

The V and J genes are TRBV5-1 and TRBJ2-3; D is possibly TRBD1 (6 bases). This CDR3 is built from 18 residues. CDR1 is SGHRS, CDR2 YFSETQ, per germline. V lost 0 bases to trimming and J lost 6 bases, with 23 bases between them. CDR3 in amino acids: CASSLADSPVGDTDTQYF. The DNA for the CDR3 is TGCGCCAGCAGCTTGGCGGACTCACCAGTGGGGGACACGGATACGCAGTATTTT.

The genes are TRBV5-1 and TRBJ2-7, with a weak D call TRBD1 (5 bases). Trimming removed 6 bases at V and 4 bases at J, with 17 bases between. Germline V gene data show CDR1 as SGHRS and CDR2 as YFSETQ. The CDR3 loop spans 14 amino acids. The CDR3 loop reads CASTQFAGPYEQYF. CDR3 DNA sequence: TGCGCCAGCACCCAGTTCGCAGGGCCTTACGAGCAGTACTTC. The full variable domain, with the rest looked up from reference TRBV5-1 and TRBJ2-7, is KAGVTQTPRYLIKTRGQQVTLSCSPISGHRSVSWYQQTPGQGLQFLFEYFSETQRNKGNFPGRFSGRQFSNSRSEMNVSTLELGDSALYLCASTQFAGPYEQYFGPGTRLTVT.